Given below is one T cell receptor beta chain in context. These data come from a study of T cells in Graves' hyperthyroidism and ophthalmopathy. From germline, CDR1 is KGHSH and CDR2 LQKENI. The V and J ends lost 2 bases and 5 bases respectively, with 12 bases between them. The CDR3 is 15 amino acids. From RNA transcripts, TCR beta CDR3 regions were amplified. Carried out on the TCR CDR3, a first-round RT-PCR used the HTBI primer set. MiXCR was run by TCRdb on the multiplex PCR reads, yielding one entry per CDR3 protein. The sample contains roughly 630,000 distinct CDR3 sequences, 15% to 19% of which appear only once.

The sequencing sample was made of blood. The source of this sequence is a woman under 40 with Graves' hyperthyroidism. This sequence joins TRBV18 and TRBJ1-4; perhaps TRBD1 as D (5 bases). CDR3 DNA: TGTGCCAGCTCACCATTAACAGGTCCCAATGAAAAACTGTTTTTT. Translated: CASSPLTGPNEKLFF.